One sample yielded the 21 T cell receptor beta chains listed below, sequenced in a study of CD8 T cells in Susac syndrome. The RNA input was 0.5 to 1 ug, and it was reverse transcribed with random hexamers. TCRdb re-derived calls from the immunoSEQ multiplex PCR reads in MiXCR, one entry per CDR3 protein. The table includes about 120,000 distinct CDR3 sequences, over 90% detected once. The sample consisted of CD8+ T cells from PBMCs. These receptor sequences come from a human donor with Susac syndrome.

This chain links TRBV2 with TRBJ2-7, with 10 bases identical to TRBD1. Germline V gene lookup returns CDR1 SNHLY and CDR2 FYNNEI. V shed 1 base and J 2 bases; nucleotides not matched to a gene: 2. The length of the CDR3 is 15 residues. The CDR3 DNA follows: TGTGCCAGCAGTGAAGGGGACAGGGGAACCTACGAGCAGTACTTC. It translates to CASSEGDRGTYEQYF.

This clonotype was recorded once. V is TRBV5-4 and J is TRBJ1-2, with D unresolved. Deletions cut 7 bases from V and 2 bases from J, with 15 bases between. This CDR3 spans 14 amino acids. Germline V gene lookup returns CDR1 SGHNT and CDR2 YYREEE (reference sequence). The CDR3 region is CASAEVRMNYGYTF. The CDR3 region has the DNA TGTGCCAGCGCTGAGGTCAGGATGAACTATGGCTACACCTTC. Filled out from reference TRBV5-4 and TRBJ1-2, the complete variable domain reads ETGVTQSPTHLIKTRGQQVTLRCSSQSGHNTVSWYQQALGQGPQFIFQYYREEENGRGNFPPRFSGLQFPNYSSELNVNALELDDSALYLCASAEVRMNYGYTFGSGTRLTVV.

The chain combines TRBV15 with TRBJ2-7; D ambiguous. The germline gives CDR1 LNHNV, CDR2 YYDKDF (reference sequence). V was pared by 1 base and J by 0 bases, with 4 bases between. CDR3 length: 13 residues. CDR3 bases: TGTGCCACCAGCAGAGGTACCTCCTACGAGCAGTACTTC. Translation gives CATSRGTSYEQYF.

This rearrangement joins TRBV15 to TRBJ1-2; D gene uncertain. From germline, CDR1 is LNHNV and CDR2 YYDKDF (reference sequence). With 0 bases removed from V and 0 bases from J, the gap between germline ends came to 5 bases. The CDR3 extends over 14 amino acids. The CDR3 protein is CATSRDHPNYGYTF. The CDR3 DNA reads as TGTGCCACCAGCAGAGATCATCCTAACTATGGCTACACCTTC.

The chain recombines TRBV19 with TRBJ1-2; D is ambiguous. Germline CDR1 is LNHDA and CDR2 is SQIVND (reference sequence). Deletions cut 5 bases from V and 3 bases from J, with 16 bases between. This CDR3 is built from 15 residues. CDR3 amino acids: CASSEEMGDYYGYTF. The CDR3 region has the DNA TGTGCCAGTAGTGAGGAAATGGGCGATTACTATGGCTACACCTTC.

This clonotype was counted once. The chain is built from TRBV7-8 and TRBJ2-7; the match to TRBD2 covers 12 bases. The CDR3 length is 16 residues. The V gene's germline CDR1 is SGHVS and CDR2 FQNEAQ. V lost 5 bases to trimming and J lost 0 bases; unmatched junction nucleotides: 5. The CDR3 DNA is TGTGCCAGCAGCCCCTGGACTAGCGGGGCCTCCTACGAGCAGTACTTC. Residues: CASSPWTSGASYEQYF. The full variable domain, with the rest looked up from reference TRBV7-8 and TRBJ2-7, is GAGVSQSPRYKVAKRGQDVALRCDPISGHVSLFWYQQALGQGPEFLTYFQNEAQLDKSGLPSDRFFAERPEGSVSTLKIQRTQQEDSAVYLCASSPWTSGASYEQYFGPGTRLTVT.

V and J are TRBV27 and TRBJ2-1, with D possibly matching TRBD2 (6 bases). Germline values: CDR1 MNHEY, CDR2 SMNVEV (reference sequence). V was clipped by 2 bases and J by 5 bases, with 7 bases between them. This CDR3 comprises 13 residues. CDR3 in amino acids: CASSLASDNEQFF. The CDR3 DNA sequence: TGTGCCAGCAGTTTAGCTAGCGACAATGAGCAGTTCTTC.

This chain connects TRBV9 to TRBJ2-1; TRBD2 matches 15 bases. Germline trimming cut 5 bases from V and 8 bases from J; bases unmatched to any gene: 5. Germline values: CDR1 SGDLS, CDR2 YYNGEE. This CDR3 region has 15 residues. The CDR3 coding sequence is TGTGCCAGCAGTTCCGGGACTAGCGGGGGGTATGAGCAGTTCTTC. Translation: CASSSGTSGGYEQFF.

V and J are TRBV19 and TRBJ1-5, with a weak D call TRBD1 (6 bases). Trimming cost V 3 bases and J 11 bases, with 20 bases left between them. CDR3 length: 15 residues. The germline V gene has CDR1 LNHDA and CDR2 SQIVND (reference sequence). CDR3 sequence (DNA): TGTGCCAGTAGTATTTCCCGACAGGTGCTGGGGTCCCAGCATTTT. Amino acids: CASSISRQVLGSQHF.

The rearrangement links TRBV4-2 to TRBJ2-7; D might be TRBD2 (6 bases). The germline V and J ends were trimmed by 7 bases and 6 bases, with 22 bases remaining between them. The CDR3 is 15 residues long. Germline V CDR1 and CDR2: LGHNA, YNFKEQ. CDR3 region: CASTPGPAGPGEQYF. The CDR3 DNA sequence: TGTGCCAGCACTCCGGGGCCAGCGGGTCCCGGCGAGCAGTACTTC.

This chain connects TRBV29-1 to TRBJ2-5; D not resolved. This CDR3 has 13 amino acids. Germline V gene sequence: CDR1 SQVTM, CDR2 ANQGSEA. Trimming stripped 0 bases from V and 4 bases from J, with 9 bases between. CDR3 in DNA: TGCAGCGTTGAAGACGAGTGGGGAGAGACCCAGTACTTC. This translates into CSVEDEWGETQYF.

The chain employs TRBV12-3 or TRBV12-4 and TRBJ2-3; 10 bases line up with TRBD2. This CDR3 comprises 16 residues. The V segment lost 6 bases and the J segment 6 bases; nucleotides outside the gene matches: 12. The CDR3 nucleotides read TGTGCCAGCAGAGCCCTAGCGGGGGTTCCGCGGGATACGCAGTATTTT. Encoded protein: CASRALAGVPRDTQYF.

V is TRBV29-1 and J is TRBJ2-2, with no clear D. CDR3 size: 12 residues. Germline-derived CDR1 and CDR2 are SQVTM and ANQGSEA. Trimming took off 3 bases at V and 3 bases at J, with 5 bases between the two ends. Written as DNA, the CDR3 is TGCAGCGTTGATAGGGACACCGGGGAGCTGTTTTTT. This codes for CSVDRDTGELFF.

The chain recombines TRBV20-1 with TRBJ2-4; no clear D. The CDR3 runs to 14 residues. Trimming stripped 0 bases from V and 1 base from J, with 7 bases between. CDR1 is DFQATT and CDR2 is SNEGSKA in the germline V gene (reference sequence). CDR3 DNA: TGCAGTGCTAGAGATCCCATGGCCAAAAACATTCAGTACTTC. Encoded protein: CSARDPMAKNIQYF.

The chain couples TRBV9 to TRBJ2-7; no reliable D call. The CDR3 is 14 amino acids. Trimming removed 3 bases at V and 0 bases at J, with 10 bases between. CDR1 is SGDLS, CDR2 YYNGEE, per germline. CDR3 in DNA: TGTGCCAGCAGCGCCGGATCGAGCTCCTACGAGCAGTACTTC. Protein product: CASSAGSSSYEQYF.

The CDR3 spells CASSHELAGGRHEQFF. CDR3 in DNA: TGCGCCAGCAGCCACGAACTAGCGGGGGGGCGTCATGAGCAGTTCTTC. The J gene is TRBJ2-1, the V gene TRBV4-3; 13 bases are shared with TRBD2. Per germline, CDR1 LGHNA and CDR2 YSLEER. The CDR3 totals 16 residues. V lost 3 bases and J lost 8; bases outside the gene matches: 7.

The CDR3 sequence: CASSGLGLDSYEQYF. Here the CDR3 DNA reads TGTGCCAGCAGCGGACTCGGGTTAGATTCCTACGAGCAGTACTTC. The chain combines TRBV5-6 with TRBJ2-7; the D gene is possibly TRBD2 (5 bases). V lost 4 bases to trimming and J lost 1 base, with 15 bases between them. This CDR3 region has 15 residues. CDR1 is SGHDT, CDR2 YYEEEE, per germline. The entire variable domain, with the rest obtained from reference TRBV5-6 and TRBJ2-7, is as follows: DAGVTQSPTHLIKTRGQQVTLRCSPKSGHDTVSWYQQALGQGPQFIFQYYEEEERQRGNFPDRFSGHQFPNYSSELNVNALLLGDSALYLCASSGLGLDSYEQYFGPGTRLTVT.

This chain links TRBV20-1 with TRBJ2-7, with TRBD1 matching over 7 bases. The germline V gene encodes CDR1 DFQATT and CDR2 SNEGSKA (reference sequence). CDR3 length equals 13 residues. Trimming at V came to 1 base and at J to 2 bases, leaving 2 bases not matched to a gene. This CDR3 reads CSARGDSTYEQYF. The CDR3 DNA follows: TGCAGTGCTAGAGGGGACAGCACCTACGAGCAGTACTTC.

The CDR3 spells CAWSWGQGIYEQYF. CDR3 bases: TGTGCCTGGAGCTGGGGACAGGGAATCTACGAGCAGTACTTC. This rearrangement joins TRBV30 to TRBJ2-7, with 9 bases that match TRBD1. Germline lookup yields CDR1 GTSNPN and CDR2 SVGIG (reference sequence). Trimming at V came to 3 bases and at J to 3 bases, leaving 6 bases not matched to a gene. This CDR3 contains 14 residues. Full variable domain (remainder filled in from reference TRBV30 and TRBJ2-7): SQTIHQWPATLVQPVGSPLSLECTVEGTSNPNLYWYRQAAGRGLQLLFYSVGIGQISSEVPQNLSASRPQDRQFILSSKKLLLSDSGFYLCAWSWGQGIYEQYFGPGTRLTVT.

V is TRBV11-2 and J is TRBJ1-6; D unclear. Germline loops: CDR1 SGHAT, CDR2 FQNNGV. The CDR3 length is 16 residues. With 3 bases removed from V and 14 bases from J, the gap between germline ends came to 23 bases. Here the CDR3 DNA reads TGTGCCAGCAGCTTGATATTCCCGGCCGGCAAGTGGACCCTCCACTTT. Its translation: CASSLIFPAGKWTLHF.

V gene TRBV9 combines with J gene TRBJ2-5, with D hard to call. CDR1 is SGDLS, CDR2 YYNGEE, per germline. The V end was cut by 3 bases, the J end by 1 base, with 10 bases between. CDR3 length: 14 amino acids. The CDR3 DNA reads TGTGCCAGCAGCGGCCCAGTCCCCCAAGAGACCCAGTACTTC. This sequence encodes CASSGPVPQETQYF.